The rows below give T cell receptor beta chains drawn from one sample of a study of cytomegalovirus exposure and HLA in healthy donors. Here immunoSEQ multiplex PCR was the method, and the copy in TCRdb shows in-frame clones only, minus some. This sample has around 160,000 clones; approximately 81% occur once, and the top ten carry about a tenth. The sequenced sample was PBMCs. These receptors came from a man aged 25-40 years in good health and CMV-seropositive. Both conserved end residues are part of each CDR3. Each record gives: D gene, clone size, V gene, J gene, CDR3 protein, CDR3 DNA. D genes are given only for firm matches. Some rows mark clone size as missing; the rest say once, few, many or name a class of expanded clone.

TRBD1	NA	TRBV10-2	TRBJ2-1	CASSGQGMNEQFF	TGCGCCAGCAGCGGACAGGGAATGAATGAGCAGTTCTTC
TRBD2	once	TRBV27	TRBJ2-1	CASSDSGGPNEQFF	TGTGCCAGCAGTGATAGCGGGGGGCCCAATGAGCAGTTCTTC
NA	NA	TRBV5-6	TRBJ1-1	CASSSFGVSRNTEAFF	TGTGCCAGCAGCTCGTTCGGGGTCTCAAGGAACACTGAAGCTTTCTTT
NA	NA	TRBV5-6	TRBJ2-7	CASSLINYEQYF	TGTGCCAGCAGCTTGATTAACTACGAGCAGTACTTC
NA	NA	TRBV7-9	TRBJ1-2	CASSEPGSQNYGYTF	TGTGCCAGCAGCGAACCCGGGAGTCAAAACTATGGCTACACCTTC
NA	once	TRBV5-6	TRBJ1-1	CASSLAGGRTEAFF	TGTGCCAGCAGCTTGGCGGGGGGTCGGACTGAAGCTTTCTTT
TRBD1	NA	TRBV30	TRBJ2-3	CAAGRGGTQYF	TGTGCCGCTGGGCGAGGGGGCACGCAGTATTTT
NA	NA	TRBV6-1	TRBJ2-2	CASFLGGDTGELFF	TGTGCCAGCTTTTTAGGGGGAGACACCGGGGAGCTGTTTTTT
TRBD1	NA	TRBV7-8	TRBJ1-2	CASSFNPQGRGYTF	TGTGCCAGCAGCTTCAACCCACAGGGGCGCGGCTACACCTTC
NA	NA	TRBV9	TRBJ2-5	CASSFNDRYDQETQYF	TGTGCCAGCAGCTTCAATGACAGATACGACCAAGAGACCCAGTACTTC
NA	NA	TRBV30	TRBJ1-6	CAWSVHGGLGSPLHF	TGTGCCTGGAGTGTACACGGGGGGCTAGGGTCACCCCTCCACTTT
NA	NA	TRBV6-5	TRBJ1-2	CASSLLTGIGGYTF	TGTGCCAGCAGCCTACTAACAGGGATCGGAGGCTACACCTTC
TRBD1	NA	TRBV4-1	TRBJ1-1	CASSQVDREEAFF	TGCGCCAGCAGCCAAGTAGACAGGGAGGAAGCTTTCTTT
TRBD1	NA	TRBV9	TRBJ1-3	CASSDRGSTGNTIYF	TGTGCCAGCAGCGACAGGGGCTCTACTGGAAACACCATATATTTT
TRBD2	NA	TRBV11-2	TRBJ2-3	CASSAGLAGVSDTQYF	TGTGCCAGCAGCGCCGGACTAGCGGGAGTTTCAGATACGCAGTATTTT
TRBD2	NA	TRBV11-3	TRBJ2-3	CASSYTSGGAADTQYF	TGTGCCAGCAGCTACACTAGCGGGGGGGCCGCAGATACGCAGTATTTT
TRBD1	NA	TRBV28	TRBJ2-7	CASRPRQGVPYEQYF	TGTGCCAGCAGGCCGCGACAGGGGGTTCCCTACGAGCAGTACTTC
TRBD1	few	TRBV5-1	TRBJ2-7	CASRDSFYEQYF	TGCGCCAGCCGGGACAGTTTTTACGAGCAGTACTTC
TRBD2	NA	TRBV5-1	TRBJ2-7	CASSLTSGRSTGEQYF	TGCGCCAGCAGCTTAACTAGCGGGAGAAGTACGGGGGAGCAGTACTTC
NA	NA	TRBV18	TRBJ2-3	CASSQESTRATQYF	TGTGCCAGCTCACAAGAAAGTACTAGGGCTACGCAGTATTTT
TRBD1	NA	TRBV28	TRBJ2-3	CASSPGQGGFFADTQYF	TGTGCCAGCAGTCCAGGACAGGGGGGGTTCTTCGCAGATACGCAGTATTTT
NA	once	TRBV2	TRBJ2-7	CASSPGTLAYEQYF	TGTGCCAGCAGCCCCGGGACCCTAGCGTACGAGCAGTACTTC
TRBD1	NA	TRBV29-1	TRBJ1-2	CSVEPTGAGGYTF	TGCAGCGTTGAACCGACAGGGGCCGGGGGCTACACCTTC
NA	NA	TRBV29-1	TRBJ2-2	CSVEGRTNTGELFF	TGCAGCGTGGAGGGACGGACCAACACCGGGGAGCTGTTTTTT
NA	NA	TRBV2	TRBJ2-4	CASSAGIAKNIQYF	TGTGCCAGCAGTGCGGGGATAGCCAAAAACATTCAGTACTTC
TRBD2	once	TRBV30	TRBJ2-3	CAWRSGSANTQYF	TGTGCCTGGAGGAGCGGGAGTGCGAATACGCAGTATTTT
TRBD2	NA	TRBV9	TRBJ2-7	CASSVGTSGIYEQYF	TGTGCCAGCAGCGTAGGTACTAGCGGTATCTACGAGCAGTACTTC
TRBD1	NA	TRBV29-1	TRBJ2-1	CSVAGTGASEQFF	TGCAGCGTTGCCGGGACAGGGGCCAGTGAGCAGTTCTTC
TRBD2	NA	TRBV11-2	TRBJ2-2	CASSYKLAANTGELFF	TGTGCCAGCAGCTATAAACTAGCGGCCAACACCGGGGAGCTGTTTTTT
TRBD2	NA	TRBV5-6	TRBJ2-5	CASSLGFSGGVFETQYF	TGTGCCAGCAGCTTGGGATTTAGCGGGGGGGTGTTTGAGACCCAGTACTTC
NA	NA	TRBV28	TRBJ2-1	CASIPQSSRDYNEQFF	TGTGCCAGCATTCCACAGTCCTCCCGGGACTACAATGAGCAGTTCTTC
NA	NA	TRBV6-5	TRBJ1-5	CASSYSAGNQPQHF	TGTGCCAGCAGTTACTCCGCGGGAAATCAGCCCCAGCATTTT
NA	NA	TRBV18	TRBJ2-7	CASSPLKNGGYEQYF	TGTGCCAGCTCACCCCTCAAGAACGGGGGCTACGAGCAGTACTTC
TRBD2	NA	TRBV4-2	TRBJ2-4	CASSPRPAGGQAKNIQYF	TGTGCCAGCAGCCCCCGGCCAGCGGGGGGCCAAGCCAAAAACATTCAGTACTTC
NA	NA	TRBV18	TRBJ1-5	CASSRENQPQHF	TGTGCCAGCTCACGAGAAAATCAGCCCCAGCATTTT
TRBD1	NA	TRBV5-6	TRBJ1-5	CASSLGGYGNQPQHF	TGTGCCAGCAGCTTAGGGGGCTACGGCAATCAGCCCCAGCATTTT
NA	once	TRBV19	TRBJ1-5	CASSIWGRNQPQHF	TGTGCCAGTAGTATATGGGGGCGGAATCAGCCCCAGCATTTT
NA	few	TRBV9	TRBJ2-7	CASSVEGDSYEQYF	TGTGCCAGCAGCGTAGAGGGAGACTCCTACGAGCAGTACTTC
TRBD2	once	TRBV19	TRBJ2-1	CASSSGRANEQFF	TGTGCCAGTTCGAGCGGGAGGGCAAATGAGCAGTTCTTC
NA	NA	TRBV27	TRBJ2-5	CASSLSKWANQETQYF	TGTGCCAGCAGTTTATCGAAGTGGGCGAACCAAGAGACCCAGTACTTC
TRBD2	NA	TRBV6-1	TRBJ2-7	CATLFSGGSYEQYF	TGTGCCACCTTATTTAGCGGGGGGTCCTACGAGCAGTACTTC
NA	NA	TRBV28	TRBJ1-4	CASRLNRDRGFFGEKLFF	NA
NA	NA	TRBV28	TRBJ2-5	CASSPVKQQTQYF	TGTGCCAGCAGTCCCGTAAAACAGCAGACCCAGTACTTC
TRBD1	NA	TRBV19	TRBJ1-2	CASSNEGQGLYGYTF	TGTGCCAGTAGTAATGAGGGACAGGGACTCTATGGCTACACCTTC
TRBD2	NA	TRBV13	TRBJ2-5	CASSLVAASGQETQYF	TGTGCCAGCAGCTTAGTCGCGGCTAGCGGCCAAGAGACCCAGTACTTC